The rows below give T cell receptor beta chains drawn from one sample of a study of T cell responses to AZD1222 COVID-19 vaccine. The data were produced by immunoSEQ multiplex PCR, yet TCRdb's version contains in-frame clones alone and is incomplete. The sample contains around 99,000 clones, just over 90% of which appear only once. The material was peripheral blood, obtained on day 0 of AZD1222 vaccination. The receptors here all came from an adult in good health. Both conserved end residues are part of each CDR3. A D gene is named only where the DNA matches it firmly. Part of the rows lack a size; the others show once, few, many or a class for expanded clones.

TRBV11-2	TRBJ2-3	once	TRBD2	TGTGCCAGCAGCTTGACTAGCGGGGGGGGCACAGATACGCAGTATTTT	CASSLTSGGGTDTQYF
TRBV6-5	TRBJ1-2	-	TRBD1	TGTGCCAGCCGCGATGACAGGGTGGCGGATGGCTACACCTTC	CASRDDRVADGYTF
TRBV7-9	TRBJ1-2	-	-	TGTGCCAGCAGCTACATTGGAGGGGAGTACCCTGGCTACACCTTC	CASSYIGGEYPGYTF
TRBV11-2	TRBJ1-4	-	-	TGTGCCAGCAGACAGACCAATAATGAAAAACTGTTTTTT	CASRQTNNEKLFF
TRBV4-1	TRBJ1-6	-	-	TGCGCCAGCAGCCAAGCGACAGAAAGGCGATCACCCCTCCACTTT	CASSQATERRSPLHF
TRBV2	TRBJ1-5	-	TRBD1	TGTGCCAGCAGTGATGGGAGGACAGGGGTTCAGCCCCAGCATTTT	CASSDGRTGVQPQHF
TRBV28	TRBJ1-6	-	-	TGTGCCAGCAGTTTGATTTTGGGTGCAGGGTCACCCCTCCACTTT	CASSLILGAGSPLHF
TRBV28	TRBJ1-5	-	-	TGTGCCAGCAGTTTCCCAAGTCAGCCCCAGCATTTT	CASSFPSQPQHF
TRBV9	TRBJ2-2	once	-	TGTGCCAGCAGCGTGGGCTTCCGTGGCAACACCGGGGAGCTGTTTTTT	CASSVGFRGNTGELFF
TRBV28	TRBJ2-5	-	-	TGTGCCAGCTCCCGGACCGGGGGCCTCACTCCAGAGACCCAGTACTTC	CASSRTGGLTPETQYF
TRBV29-1	TRBJ2-5	once	TRBD1	TGCAGCGTTAGGGGACAGGGTACCGAGACCCAGTACTTC	CSVRGQGTETQYF
TRBV10-3	TRBJ1-1	-	-	TGTGCCATCAAGGCCCCCGGCACTGAAGCTTTCTTT	CAIKAPGTEAFF
TRBV7-3	TRBJ1-6	-	-	TGTGCCAGCAGCTTAACTGGCCGGGGCGATTCACCCCTCCACTTT	CASSLTGRGDSPLHF
TRBV11-3	TRBJ2-1	-	TRBD2	TGTGCCAGCGGCCGGACTAGCGGGAGTAATGAGCAGTTCTTC	CASGRTSGSNEQFF
TRBV6-5	TRBJ2-7	once	TRBD2	TGTGCCAGCAGCAGCGGGGGGGCGGTCTACGAGCAGTACTTC	CASSSGGAVYEQYF
TRBV7-9	TRBJ2-5	-	-	TGTGCCAGCAGCTTCGGACAACAGGGCGGTCAAGAGACCCAGTACTTC	CASSFGQQGGQETQYF